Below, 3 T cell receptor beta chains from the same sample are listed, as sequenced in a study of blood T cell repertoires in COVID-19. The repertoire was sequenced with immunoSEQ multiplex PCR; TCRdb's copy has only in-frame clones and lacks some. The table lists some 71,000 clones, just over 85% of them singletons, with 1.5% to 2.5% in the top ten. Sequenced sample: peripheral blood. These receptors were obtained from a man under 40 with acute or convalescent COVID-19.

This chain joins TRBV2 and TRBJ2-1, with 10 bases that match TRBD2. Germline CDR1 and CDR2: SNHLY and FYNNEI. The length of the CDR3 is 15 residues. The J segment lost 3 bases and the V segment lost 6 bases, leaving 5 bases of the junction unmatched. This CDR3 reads CASSGERGGYNEQFF. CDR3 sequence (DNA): TGTGCCAGCAGCGGGGAGCGGGGGGGCTACAATGAGCAGTTCTTC. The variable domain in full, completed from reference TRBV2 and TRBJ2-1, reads EPEVTQTPSHQVTQMGQEVILRCVPISNHLYFYWYRQILGQKVEFLVSFYNNEISEKSEIFDDQFSVERPDGSNFTLKIRSTKLEDSAMYFCASSGERGGYNEQFFGPGTRLTVL.

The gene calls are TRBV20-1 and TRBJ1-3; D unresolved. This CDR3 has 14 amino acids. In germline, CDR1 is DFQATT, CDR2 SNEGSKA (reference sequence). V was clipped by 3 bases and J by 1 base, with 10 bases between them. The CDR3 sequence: CSASYRGSGNTIYF. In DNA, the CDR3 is TGCAGTGCTAGTTATCGGGGTTCTGGAAACACCATATATTTT.

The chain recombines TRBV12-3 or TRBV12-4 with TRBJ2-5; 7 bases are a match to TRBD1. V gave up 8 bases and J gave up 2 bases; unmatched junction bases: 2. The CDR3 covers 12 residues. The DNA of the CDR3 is TGTGCCAGCGGACAGGCTCAAGAGACCCAGTACTTC. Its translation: CASGQAQETQYF.